This entry features one TCR beta chain sequence. These data are taken from a study of T-cell memory formation after mild COVID-19. V lost 7 bases, J lost 3 bases, and 10 bases lay in between. CDR3 length equals 14 residues. Germline-derived CDR1 and CDR2 are MNHEY and SMNVEV (reference sequence). From 5'RACE with constant-segment primers came TCR alpha and TCR beta cDNA libraries that carried sample barcodes and UMIs. TCRdb redid the calling of the 5' RACE reads with MiXCR, one entry per CDR3 protein. The top ten clones hold under 8.5% of a sample with fewer than 650,000 distinct CDR3 sequences, 20% to 25% of them seen once.

This chain connects TRBV27 to TRBJ2-6, with a tentative D call TRBD1 (5 bases). The source of this sequence is an adult woman who had mild COVID-19 (a few samples of this study predate the infection). Cell type and time point are not known. The sample was PBMCs or a T cell subset sorted from them (not recorded which). The DNA for the CDR3 is TGTGCCAGCATGGCAGGGTTTGGGGCCAACGTCCTGACTTTC. Translating it yields CASMAGFGANVLTF.